What follows is one T cell receptor beta chain and its context. Its matching antigen is unknown. An end of the junction differs from the germline gene, which may be a read error. The CDR3 spans 12 residues. Germline values: CDR1 SQVTM, CDR2 ANQGSEA. This sample was taken from a study of human T cells and chemical hapten exposure. Findings and limits, study-wide: After DPC sensitization, TCRs above 1 in 1000 frequency showed no change.

The library gave individual cDNA molecules unique molecular identifiers. Authors' methods: With a range of about 20,000 to 750,000, the median per sample was around 96,000 TCRs. One entry per CDR3 protein, called by TCRdb with MiXCR from the RACE reads. The V and J calls come from TCRdb's annotation, not from the publication. The sample lists approximately 97,000 distinct CDR3 sequences; approximately 9% were seen once. As to time point: healthy volunteer bleed at 2 weeks. Sequencing started from total RNA isolated from unfractionated whole blood. V usage is TRBV29-1 and J usage is TRBJ2-7, with a possible D match to TRBD2 (6 bases). The source is a female donor in good health. Some clones in this sample may be carry-over from other donors' samples. Sequencing was carried out using whole blood. CDR3 nucleotides: TGCAGCGTTGGGAGGGTCTCCTACGAGCTGTACTTC. This sequence encodes CSVGRVSYELYF.